The following is a TCR beta chain sequence with its context. This sample is drawn from a study of OX40 agonist ivuxolimab in advanced cancers. Study context: The dose-escalation cohort had hepatocellular carcinoma, melanoma, renal cell or head and neck cancer. Age averaged about 62 years (range roughly 23 to 80), and 82.7% were male. Three patients responded partially, comprising one with hepatocellular carcinoma and two with cutaneous melanoma.

Assay used: immunoSEQ multiplex PCR; TCRdb lists only in-frame clones, some missing. The table has under 25,000 clones, 82% seen once. The ends were cut back, 6 bases at V and 1 base at J, with 9 bases in the middle. The CDR3 sequence is 13 residues long. Germline V lookup: CDR1 SGHTA, CDR2 FQGNSA. The rearrangement links TRBV7-2 to TRBJ1-1; D gene unclear. The specimen was CD4+ or CD8+ T cells sorted from blood, collected in a trial of the OX40 agonist ivuxolimab. This clonotype originated in an adult with an advanced solid tumor such as melanoma, head and neck, liver or kidney cancer. CDR3 protein: CASRDRQNTEAFF. As DNA, the CDR3 is TGTGCCAGCAGGGACCGCCAGAACACTGAAGCTTTCTTT.